This T cell receptor (beta chain) was captured in a study of post-analysis software for immune sequencing data. Trimming pared 8 bases from V and 4 bases from J, leaving 9 bases between. The CDR3 totals 12 residues. Looked up from germline, CDR1 is MDHEN and CDR2 is SYDVKM. Presence of unique molecular identifiers characterized the TCR beta cDNA libraries. The source material, roughly 0.9 to 11 million T cells, gave rise to 400,000 to 600,000 cDNA molecules. TCRdb re-called the PCR reads through MiXCR, storing one row per CDR3 protein. This sample carries 650,000 to 850,000 distinct CDR3 sequences, about half of them seen once, and the ten largest clones take roughly 4.4%. Study-wide findings and caveats: Strong same-batch co-clustering of samples appeared with F measure clustering. Significantly lower normalized Chao1 diversity was seen in multiple sclerosis patients than in controls. The five TRBV segments detected at higher frequency in patients than in controls included TRBV5-6, TRBV5-1 and TRBV20-1.

This clonotype was seen more than once but under ten times. As yet, its antigen is unknown. The sequencing sample was made of blood. The rearrangement uses TRBV28 and TRBJ1-5; possibly TRBD1 for D (5 bases). The source is a girl between 10 and 17 years old with multiple sclerosis. The CDR3 sequence: CASGGPNQPQHF. The CDR3 region has the DNA TGTGCCAGCGGGGGTCCAAATCAGCCCCAGCATTTT.